The clone carrying this TCR beta chain was seen a handful of times. This may be a read error: a much more frequent sequence differs by one nucleotide. The record originates from a study of shared clonotypes between healthy human individuals. Genomic DNA of unsorted samples came from 85 million to 90 million PBMCs. At the deep level, the assay was run. Spread over ten immunoSEQ deep assay plates, unsorted PBMC DNA underwent sequencing. Some clones are missing from TCRdb's copy, which holds only in-frame ones; the method was immunoSEQ multiplex PCR. The sample includes some 450,000 clones, roughly three quarters of them seen just once. This CDR3 is 17 amino acids long. Per germline, CDR1 KGHSH and CDR2 LQKENI.

The rearrangement joins TRBV18 to TRBJ1-1, with 8 positions matching TRBD1. Material for sequencing was PBMCs. The sequence derives from a woman aged 40 to 50 in good health. Some clones in this sample may be carry-over from other donors' samples. The CDR3 sequence is CASSPAPPQGGNTGAFF. CDR3 nucleotide sequence: TGTGCCAGCTCACCAGCCCCTCCACAGGGGGGGAACACTGGAGCTTTCTTT.